This T cell receptor (beta chain) comes out of a study of T cells after yellow fever vaccination. Study as a whole: Preparing low-cell-number fractions relied on SMART-Seq v4 Ultra Low Input. Study-level points and caveats: Post-booster samples contained most primary-vaccination clones (nearly 98% CD4, approximately 88% CD8). There was a possibility that FACS-sorted repertoires contained abundant clonotypes contaminating from the bulk population.

This clonotype has a handful of counts. Its antigen remains unidentified. The CDR3 contains 14 residues. Germline CDR1 LGHNA, CDR2 YSLEER. V dropped 0 bases and J dropped 2 bases, with 6 bases sitting between them. Making TCR cDNA involved 5'RACE template switching, which added UMIs and a universal primer site. TCRdb recomputed calls from the 5' RACE reads with MiXCR, one row per CDR3 protein. The sample gives 620,000 or so distinct CDR3 sequences, about a sixth of which show up once; roughly 17% is in the top ten. The sequencing here drew on PBMCs, taken less than 6 days after the first yellow fever vaccination. This TCR was recovered from a man aged 18 to 30 who received the YFV17D yellow fever vaccine. V is TRBV4-3 and J is TRBJ2-3; D is uncertain. The CDR3 region is CASSQELLTDTQYF. In nucleotides, the CDR3 is TGCGCCAGCAGCCAAGAACTTCTCACAGATACGCAGTATTTT.